Presented here are 11 T cell receptor beta chains from one specimen sequenced in a study of neurological immune-mediated disorders. Stated time point: longitudinal time-point 1 (baseline). TCRdb analysed the 5' RACE reads with MiXCR anew, one entry per CDR3 protein. The table includes some 68,000 distinct CDR3 sequences, roughly an eighth detected once. Sequenced input: PBMCs. All receptors derive from a female donor with HTLV-1-associated myelopathy (HAM/TSP).

This clonotype was picked up many times. This chain joins TRBV12-3 or TRBV12-4 and TRBJ2-7; D is unclear. V shed 5 bases and J shed 2 bases, with 7 bases lying between them. The length of the CDR3 is 12 residues. CDR3 protein: CASSPMPYEQYF. CDR3 DNA: TGTGCCAGCAGTCCGATGCCCTACGAGCAGTACTTC.

In its sample, this clonotype was seen many times. V is TRBV5-1 and J is TRBJ1-2; no reliable D call. Trimming removed 0 bases from V and 5 bases from J, with 8 bases in between. CDR1 is SGHRS, CDR2 YFSETQ, per germline. The CDR3 has 13 amino acids. CDR3 DNA sequence: TGCGCCAGCAGCTTGGTGGCTTCTTATGGCTACACCTTC. It codes for CASSLVASYGYTF.

This clonotype was recorded many times. This chain joins TRBV20-1 and TRBJ2-5; D might be TRBD2 (6 bases). The germline V gene has CDR1 DFQATT and CDR2 SNEGSKA (reference sequence). V dropped 3 bases and J dropped 2 bases, with 13 bases sitting between them. The CDR3 runs to 14 residues. As DNA, the CDR3 is TGCAGTGCTAGCCAAGGAGGGCAGCAAGAGACCCAGTACTTC. Residues: CSASQGGQQETQYF.

Ten or more counts support this clonotype. The V gene is TRBV20-1, the J gene TRBJ2-3; TRBD1 matches at 7 bases. The V and J ends lost 3 bases and 1 base, in that order; junction bases with no gene match: 7. There are 15 residues in the CDR3. Per germline, CDR1 DFQATT and CDR2 SNEGSKA (reference sequence). In nucleotides, the CDR3 is TGCAGTGCTAGCTCACAGGGGCGAGGCACAGATACGCAGTATTTT. The encoded protein is CSASSQGRGTDTQYF.

CDR3 region: CSVEGGTDTQYF. The CDR3 DNA follows: TGCAGCGTTGAAGGGGGTACAGATACGCAGTATTTT. This sequence joins TRBV29-1 and TRBJ2-3; D gene ambiguous. The length of the CDR3 is 12 residues. Germline V gene data show CDR1 as SQVTM and CDR2 as ANQGSEA. The ends were cut back, 1 base at V and 3 bases at J, with 5 bases in the middle.

This chain links TRBV5-1 with TRBJ1-2, with 9 bases fitting TRBD1. Germline V gene sequence: CDR1 SGHRS, CDR2 YFSETQ. The CDR3 totals 14 residues. The trim removed 6 bases at V and 7 bases at J, leaving 10 bases unmatched. The CDR3 spells CASTPLVTGGGYTF. For the CDR3, the DNA is TGCGCCAGCACCCCTCTCGTGACAGGGGGTGGCTACACCTTC.

This clonotype was seen ten or more times. The V call is TRBV27, the J call TRBJ2-7; the D call may be TRBD1 or TRBD2 (5 bases each). The CDR3 covers 14 residues. V gave up 2 bases and J gave up 3 bases, with 11 bases separating them. CDR1 and CDR2 (germline): MNHEY, SMNVEV (reference sequence). CDR3 region: CASSLGGLFYEQYF. Here the CDR3 DNA reads TGTGCCAGCAGTTTAGGGGGTCTCTTCTACGAGCAGTACTTC.

On this clonotype itself: Just one base apart from a much larger clone, this may be a read error. As the CDR3 is not closed by the conserved phenylalanine or tryptophan, this likely results from a read error. The chain has TRBV7-2 and TRBJ2-3; no definite D call. Germline V gene lookup returns CDR1 SGHTA and CDR2 FQGNSA. The CDR3 contains 13 residues. Trimming removed 1 base from V and 7 bases from J, with 9 bases in between. CDR3 amino acids: CASSLGDLNTQYV. DNA of the CDR3: TGTGCCAGCAGCTTAGGTGACCTTAATACGCAGTATGTT.

This clonotype was picked up many times. The chain joins TRBV20-1 to TRBJ2-3, with D maybe TRBD1 (5 bases). Per germline, CDR1 DFQATT and CDR2 SNEGSKA (reference sequence). The CDR3 loop spans 12 amino acids. The V and J ends lost 6 bases and 4 bases respectively, with 11 bases between them. DNA for the CDR3: TGCAGTGCCCCGCAGGGCGCAGATACGCAGTATTTT. Translated: CSAPQGADTQYF.

This clonotype was counted ten times or more. The V call is TRBV7-2, the J call TRBJ2-2; perhaps TRBD1 as D (5 bases). V was trimmed by 2 bases and J by 7 bases, leaving 11 bases between them. This CDR3 has 14 residues. The germline CDR1 and CDR2 sequences are SGHTA and FQGNSA. The DNA for the CDR3 is TGTGCCAGCAGCTTAACGGACATCGACGGGGAGCTGTTTTTT. This encodes CASSLTDIDGELFF.

This clonotype was observed at least ten times. J is TRBJ2-7 and V is TRBV20-1; maybe TRBD1 (7 bases). V lost 3 bases and J 3 bases, leaving 18 bases between the germline ends. From germline, CDR1 is DFQATT and CDR2 SNEGSKA (reference sequence). The CDR3 runs to 15 residues. DNA of the CDR3: TGCAGTGCTAGGGTGTCGCGGGACAGAAACTACGAGCAGTACTTC. Protein sequence: CSARVSRDRNYEQYF.